This TCR beta chain was found in a study of T cells after yellow fever vaccination. About the research overall: Fractions with few cells were prepared using SMART-Seq v4 Ultra Low Input.

Template switching with 5'RACE generated the TCR cDNA and added a universal primer site and UMIs. MiXCR, run by TCRdb on the 5' RACE reads, gives a single entry per CDR3 protein. The sample has over 150,000 distinct CDR3 sequences; approximately 6.2% are singletons. The V end was cut by 3 bases, the J end by 3 bases, with 8 bases between. The CDR3 consists of 13 residues. Findings of the study overall: Post-booster repertoires again held most primary-vaccination clones (roughly 96% CD4, 75% to 90% CD8). The study found a weaker secondary response that peaked faster, day 5 versus 15.

This clonotype has a count of ten or more. The antigen remains unidentified. The rearrangement uses TRBV12-3 or TRBV12-4 and TRBJ2-5, with TRBD1 as a possible D gene (5 bases). This TCR was recovered from a man aged 18 to 29 who received the YFV17D yellow fever vaccine. Specimen: CD4+ T cells sorted from PBMCs, collected on the day of the first yellow fever vaccination. CDR3 in amino acids: CASSFAGKETQYF. CDR3 sequence (DNA): TGTGCCAGCAGTTTTGCAGGGAAAGAGACCCAGTACTTC.